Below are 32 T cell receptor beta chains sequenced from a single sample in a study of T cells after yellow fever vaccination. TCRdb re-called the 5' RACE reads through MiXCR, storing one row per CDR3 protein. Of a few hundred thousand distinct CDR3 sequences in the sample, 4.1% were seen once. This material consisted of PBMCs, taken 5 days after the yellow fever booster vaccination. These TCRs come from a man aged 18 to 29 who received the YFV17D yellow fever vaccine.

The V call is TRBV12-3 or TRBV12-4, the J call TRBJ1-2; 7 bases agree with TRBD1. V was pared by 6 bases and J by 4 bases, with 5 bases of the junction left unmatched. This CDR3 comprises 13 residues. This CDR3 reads CASRNRGSYGYTF. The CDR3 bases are TGTGCCAGCAGAAACAGGGGCAGCTATGGCTACACCTTC.

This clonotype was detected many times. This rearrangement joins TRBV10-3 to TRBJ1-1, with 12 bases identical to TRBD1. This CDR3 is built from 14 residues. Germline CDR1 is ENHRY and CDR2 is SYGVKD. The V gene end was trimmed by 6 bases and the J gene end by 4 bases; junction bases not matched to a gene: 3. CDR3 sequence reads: CAIRGTGGITEAFF. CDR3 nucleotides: TGTGCCATCAGGGGGACAGGGGGCATCACTGAAGCTTTCTTT.

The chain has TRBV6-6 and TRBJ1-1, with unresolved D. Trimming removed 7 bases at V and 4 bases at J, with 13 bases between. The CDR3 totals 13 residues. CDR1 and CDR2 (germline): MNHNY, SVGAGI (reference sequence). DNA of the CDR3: TGTGCCAGCACCCACGGCGACGGCACTGAAGCTTTCTTT. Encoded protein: CASTHGDGTEAFF.

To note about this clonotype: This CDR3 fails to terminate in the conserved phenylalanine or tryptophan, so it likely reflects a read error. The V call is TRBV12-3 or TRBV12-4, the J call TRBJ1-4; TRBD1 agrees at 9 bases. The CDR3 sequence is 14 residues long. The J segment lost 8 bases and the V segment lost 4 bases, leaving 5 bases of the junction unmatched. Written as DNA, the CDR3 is TGTGCCAGCAGTTCGACGGACAGGGGCGAAAAACTGTTTCTT. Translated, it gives CASSSTDRGEKLFL.

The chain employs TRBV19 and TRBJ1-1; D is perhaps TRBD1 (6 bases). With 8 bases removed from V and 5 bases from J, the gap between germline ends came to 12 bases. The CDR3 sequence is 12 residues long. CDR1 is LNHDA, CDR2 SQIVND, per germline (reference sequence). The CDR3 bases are TGTGCCAGTCGTCAGGGGTTTACTGAAGCTTTCTTT. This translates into CASRQGFTEAFF.

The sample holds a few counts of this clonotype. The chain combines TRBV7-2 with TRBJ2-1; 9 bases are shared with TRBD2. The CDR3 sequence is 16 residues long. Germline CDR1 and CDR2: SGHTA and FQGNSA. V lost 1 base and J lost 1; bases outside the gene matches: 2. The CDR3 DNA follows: TGTGCCAGCAGCTTAGTAGCGGGGGATTCCTACAATGAGCAGTTCTTC. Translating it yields CASSLVAGDSYNEQFF.

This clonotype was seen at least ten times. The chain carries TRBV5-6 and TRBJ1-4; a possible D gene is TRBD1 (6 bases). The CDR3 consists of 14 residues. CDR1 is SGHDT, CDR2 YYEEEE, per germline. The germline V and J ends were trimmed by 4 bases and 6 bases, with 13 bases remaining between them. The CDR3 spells CASSHTKGDEKLFF. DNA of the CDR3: TGTGCCAGCAGCCACACGAAGGGGGATGAAAAACTGTTTTTT. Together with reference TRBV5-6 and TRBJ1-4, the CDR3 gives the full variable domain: DAGVTQSPTHLIKTRGQQVTLRCSPKSGHDTVSWYQQALGQGPQFIFQYYEEEERQRGNFPDRFSGHQFPNYSSELNVNALLLGDSALYLCASSHTKGDEKLFFGSGTQLSVL.

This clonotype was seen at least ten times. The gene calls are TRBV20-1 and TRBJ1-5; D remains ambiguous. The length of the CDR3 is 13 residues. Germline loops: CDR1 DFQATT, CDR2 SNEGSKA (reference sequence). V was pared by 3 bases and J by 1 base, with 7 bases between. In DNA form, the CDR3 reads TGCAGTGCTAGTGGTCAAAGCAATCAGCCCCAGCATTTT. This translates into CSASGQSNQPQHF.

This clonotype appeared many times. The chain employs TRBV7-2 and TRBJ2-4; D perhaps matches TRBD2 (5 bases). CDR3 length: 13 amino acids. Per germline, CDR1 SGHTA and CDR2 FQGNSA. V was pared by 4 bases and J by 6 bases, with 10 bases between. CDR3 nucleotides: TGTGCCAGCAGCTCTGGGAGTTTAAACATTCAGTACTTC. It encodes CASSSGSLNIQYF.

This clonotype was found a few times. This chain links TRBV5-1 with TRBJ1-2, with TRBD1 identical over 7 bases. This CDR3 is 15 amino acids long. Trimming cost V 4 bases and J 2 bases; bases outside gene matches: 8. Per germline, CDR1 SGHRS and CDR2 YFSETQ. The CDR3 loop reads CASSTTTGINYGYTF. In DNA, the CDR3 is TGCGCCAGCAGCACAACGACAGGGATCAACTATGGCTACACCTTC.

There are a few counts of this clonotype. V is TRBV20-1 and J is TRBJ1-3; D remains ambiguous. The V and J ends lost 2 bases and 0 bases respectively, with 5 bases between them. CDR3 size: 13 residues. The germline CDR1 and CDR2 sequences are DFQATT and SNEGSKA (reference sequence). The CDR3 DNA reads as TGCAGTGCTAGAAAGAGCTCTGGAAACACCATATATTTT. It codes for CSARKSSGNTIYF.

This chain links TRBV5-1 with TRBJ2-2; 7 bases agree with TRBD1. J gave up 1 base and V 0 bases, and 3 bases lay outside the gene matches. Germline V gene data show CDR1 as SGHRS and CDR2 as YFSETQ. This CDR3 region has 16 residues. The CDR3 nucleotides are TGCGCCAGCAGCTTGGCGACAGGGAGGAACACCGGGGAGCTGTTTTTT. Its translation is CASSLATGRNTGELFF.

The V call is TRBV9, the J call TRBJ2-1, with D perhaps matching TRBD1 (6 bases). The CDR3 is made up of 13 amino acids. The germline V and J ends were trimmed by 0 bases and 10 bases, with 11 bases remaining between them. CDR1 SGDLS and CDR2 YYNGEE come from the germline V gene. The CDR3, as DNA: TGTGCCAGCAGCGTAGAAGGGGGAGTAGAGCAGTTCTTC. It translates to CASSVEGGVEQFF. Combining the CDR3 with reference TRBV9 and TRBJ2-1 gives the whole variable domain DSGVTQTPKHLITATGQRVTLRCSPRSGDLSVYWYQQSLDQGLQFLIQYYNGEERAKGNILERFSAQQFPDLHSELNLSSLELGDSALYFCASSVEGGVEQFFGPGTRLTVL.

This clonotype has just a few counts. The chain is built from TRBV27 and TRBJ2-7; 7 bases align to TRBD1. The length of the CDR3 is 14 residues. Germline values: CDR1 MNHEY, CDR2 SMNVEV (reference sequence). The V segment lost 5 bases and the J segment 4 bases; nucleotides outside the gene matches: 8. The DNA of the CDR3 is TGTGCCAGCAGTCCCGGCGGCAGGGGGTACGAGCAGTACTTC. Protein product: CASSPGGRGYEQYF.

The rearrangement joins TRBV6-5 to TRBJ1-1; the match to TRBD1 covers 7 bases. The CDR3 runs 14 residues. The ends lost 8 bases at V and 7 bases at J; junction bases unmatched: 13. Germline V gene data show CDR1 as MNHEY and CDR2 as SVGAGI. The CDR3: CASRRSTGVGEAFF. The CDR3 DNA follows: TGTGCCAGCCGCCGCTCAACAGGGGTGGGTGAAGCTTTCTTT.

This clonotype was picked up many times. The CDR3 DNA reads TGTGCCACCAGTGGTCCCACGGGGGGCCCTCGGGGGAATGAGCAGTTCTTC. Translation gives CATSGPTGGPRGNEQFF. V and J are TRBV24-1 and TRBJ2-1, with D possibly TRBD2 on 7 matching bases. Germline V gene lookup returns CDR1 KGHDR and CDR2 SFDVKD. The CDR3 runs to 17 residues. V was shortened by 5 bases and J by 7 bases, with 23 bases between the two germline ends.

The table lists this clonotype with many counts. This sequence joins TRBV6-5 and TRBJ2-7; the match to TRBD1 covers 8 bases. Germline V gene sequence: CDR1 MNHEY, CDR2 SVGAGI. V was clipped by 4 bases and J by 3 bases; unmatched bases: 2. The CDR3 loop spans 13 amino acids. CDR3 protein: CASSFDRGYEQYF. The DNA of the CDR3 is TGTGCCAGCAGTTTCGACAGGGGCTACGAGCAGTACTTC.

CDR3 sequence reads: CASSHWSGARNTEAFF. The CDR3 DNA reads as TGTGCCAGCAGCCATTGGAGTGGCGCCAGGAACACTGAAGCTTTCTTT. The chain combines TRBV7-9 with TRBJ1-1; D gene unclear. The CDR3 is 16 amino acids. V gave up 5 bases and J gave up 1 base, with 17 bases separating them. From germline, CDR1 is SEHNR and CDR2 FQNEAQ (reference sequence).

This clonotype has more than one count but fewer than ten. In DNA form, the CDR3 reads TGTGCCAGCAGCTTGGCCGGGCAGGGGTACTACAATGAGCAGTTCTTC. Translating it yields CASSLAGQGYYNEQFF. The chain couples TRBV5-4 to TRBJ2-1; perhaps TRBD1 as D (6 bases). Deletions cut 0 bases from V and 3 bases from J, with 13 bases between. This CDR3 has 16 residues. The germline CDR1 and CDR2 sequences are SGHNT and YYREEE (reference sequence).

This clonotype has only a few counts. CDR3 in DNA: TGTGCCAGCAGTCGAAACAGGGGTTCGCTAGAGACCCAGTACTTC. Protein product: CASSRNRGSLETQYF. The genes are TRBV27 and TRBJ2-5; 7 positions match TRBD1. Germline-derived CDR1 and CDR2 are MNHEY and SMNVEV (reference sequence). Trimming removed 5 bases from V and 4 bases from J; junction bases left unmatched: 10. The CDR3 length is 15 residues.

The DNA for the CDR3 is TGTGCCAGCAGTCCTCCGGGACAGGGTTCTGGGCAGCCCCAGCATTTT. Its translation: CASSPPGQGSGQPQHF. The chain carries TRBV28 and TRBJ1-5; 9 bases align to TRBD1. V gave up 5 bases and J gave up 7 bases; unmatched junction bases: 12. The CDR3 consists of 16 residues. Per germline, CDR1 MDHEN and CDR2 SYDVKM. Complete variable domain (other parts from reference TRBV28 and TRBJ1-5): DVKVTQSSRYLVKRTGEKVFLECVQDMDHENMFWYRQDPGLGLRLIYFSYDVKMKEKGDIPEGYSVSREKKERFSLILESASTNQTSMYLCASSPPGQGSGQPQHFGDGTRLSIL.

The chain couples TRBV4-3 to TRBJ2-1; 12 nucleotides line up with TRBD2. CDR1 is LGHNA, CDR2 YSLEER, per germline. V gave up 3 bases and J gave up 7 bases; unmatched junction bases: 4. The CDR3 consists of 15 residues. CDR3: CASSHGTSGLNEQFF. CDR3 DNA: TGCGCCAGCAGCCACGGGACTAGCGGGCTAAATGAGCAGTTCTTC.

This chain's CDR3 is CATQGVGELFF. CDR3 sequence (DNA): TGTGCCACACAGGGGGTCGGGGAGCTGTTTTTT. The chain recombines TRBV10-3 with TRBJ2-2; 8 positions match TRBD1. CDR1 and CDR2 (germline): ENHRY, SYGVKD. With V trimmed by 10 bases and J by 7 bases, 2 bases remained unmatched. The CDR3 has 11 amino acids.

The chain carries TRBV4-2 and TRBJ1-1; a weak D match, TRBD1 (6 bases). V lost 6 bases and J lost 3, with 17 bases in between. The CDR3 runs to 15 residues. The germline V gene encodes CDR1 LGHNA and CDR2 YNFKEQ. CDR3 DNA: TGTGCCAGCAGACTGCTAGGGGGTACCGACACTGAAGCTTTCTTT. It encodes CASRLLGGTDTEAFF.

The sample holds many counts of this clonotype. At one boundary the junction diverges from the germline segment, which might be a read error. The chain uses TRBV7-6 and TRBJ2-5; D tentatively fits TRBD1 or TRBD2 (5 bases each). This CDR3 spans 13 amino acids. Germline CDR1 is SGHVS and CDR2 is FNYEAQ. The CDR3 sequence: CASSLGTQETQYF. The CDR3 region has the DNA TGCGCCAGCAGCTTGGGGACCCAAGAGACCCAGTACTTC.

The CDR3 DNA sequence: TGTGCCAGCAGCTCGAGAGACAGGGGCGGGTCGGATGAGCAGTTCTTC. It encodes CASSSRDRGGSDEQFF. V usage is TRBV7-3 and J usage is TRBJ2-1; 8 positions match TRBD1. This CDR3 has 16 amino acids. The V gene end was trimmed by 4 bases and the J gene end by 8 bases; junction bases not matched to a gene: 13. Germline-derived CDR1 and CDR2 are SGHTA and FQGTGA.

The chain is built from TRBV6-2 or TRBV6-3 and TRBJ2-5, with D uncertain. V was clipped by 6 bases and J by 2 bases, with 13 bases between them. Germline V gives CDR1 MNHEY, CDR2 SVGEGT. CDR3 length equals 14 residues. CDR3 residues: CASSSPWDQETQYF. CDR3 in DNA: TGTGCCAGCAGCTCCCCTTGGGATCAAGAGACCCAGTACTTC.

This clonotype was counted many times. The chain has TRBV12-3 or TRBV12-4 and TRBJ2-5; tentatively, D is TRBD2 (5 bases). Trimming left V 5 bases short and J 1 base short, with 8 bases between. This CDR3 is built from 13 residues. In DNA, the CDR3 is TGTGCCAGCAGTCCCGGACTCCAAGAGACCCAGTACTTC. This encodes CASSPGLQETQYF.

CDR3 nucleotides: TGCAGTGCTAGGCGCGACGGGGGGGCCAAAGATACGCAGTATTTT. As protein: CSARRDGGAKDTQYF. The chain has TRBV20-1 and TRBJ2-3, with 8 bases aligning to TRBD2. This CDR3 region has 15 residues. Looked up from germline, CDR1 is DFQATT and CDR2 is SNEGSKA (reference sequence). The V segment lost 3 bases and the J segment 5 bases; nucleotides outside the gene matches: 10.

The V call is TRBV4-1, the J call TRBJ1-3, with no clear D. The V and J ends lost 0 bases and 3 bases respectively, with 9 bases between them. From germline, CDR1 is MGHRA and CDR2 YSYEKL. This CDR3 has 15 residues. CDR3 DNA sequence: TGCGCCAGCAGCCAAGATCAAGGAGTTGGAAACACCATATATTTT. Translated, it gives CASSQDQGVGNTIYF.

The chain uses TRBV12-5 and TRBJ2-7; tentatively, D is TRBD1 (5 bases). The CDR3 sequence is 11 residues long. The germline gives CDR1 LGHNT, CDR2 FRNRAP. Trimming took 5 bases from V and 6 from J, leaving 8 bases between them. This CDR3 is CASGQGSEQYF. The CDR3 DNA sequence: TGTGCTAGTGGTCAGGGTTCCGAGCAGTACTTC.

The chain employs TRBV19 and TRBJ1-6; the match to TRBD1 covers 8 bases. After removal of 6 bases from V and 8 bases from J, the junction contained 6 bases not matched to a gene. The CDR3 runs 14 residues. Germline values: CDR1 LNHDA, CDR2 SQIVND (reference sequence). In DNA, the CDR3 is TGTGCCAGTAGAACGACAGGGGCCGATTCACCCCTCCACTTT. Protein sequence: CASRTTGADSPLHF.